These 28 T cell receptor beta chains were sequenced from one sample in a study of cytomegalovirus exposure and HLA in healthy donors. The PCR contained 60 Vbeta and 13 Jbeta primers. Measured with immunoSEQ multiplex PCR; TCRdb has only the in-frame clones, and not every one. The sample holds about 94,000 clones, about 75% seen once. The source material was PBMCs. The receptors here all came from a man in his forties in good health and CMV-seropositive.

The table lists this clone with a few counts. The chain employs TRBV12-5 and TRBJ1-2; no definite D call. The CDR3 sequence is 14 residues long. Germline values: CDR1 LGHNT, CDR2 FRNRAP. V gave up 4 bases and J gave up 8 bases, with 17 bases separating them. CDR3 amino acids: CASGSPRRESGYTF. In DNA form, the CDR3 reads TGTGCTAGTGGTTCCCCCAGGAGGGAGAGCGGCTACACCTTC.

The chain recombines TRBV6-5 with TRBJ2-7, with 11 bases matching TRBD1. Losses at the gene ends were 2 bases for V and 4 bases for J; bases not matched to a gene: 7. The CDR3 consists of 16 residues. From germline, CDR1 is MNHEY and CDR2 SVGAGI. CDR3 coding DNA: TGTGCCAGCAGTTACCCAACCGGGACAGGGGGTTACGAGCAGTACTTC. Residues: CASSYPTGTGGYEQYF.

J is TRBJ1-2 and V is TRBV27, with 7 bases lining up with TRBD1. Losses at the gene ends were 8 bases for V and 1 base for J; bases not matched to a gene: 13. Germline V gives CDR1 MNHEY, CDR2 SMNVEV (reference sequence). The CDR3 extends over 16 amino acids. This chain's CDR3 is CASASGQVLFNYGYTF. The CDR3, as DNA: TGTGCCAGCGCCTCCGGACAGGTTCTTTTTAACTATGGCTACACCTTC.

This chain joins TRBV6-5 and TRBJ2-3; possibly TRBD2 for D (6 bases). Germline CDR1 is MNHEY and CDR2 is SVGAGI. The CDR3 has 14 amino acids. The ends were cut back, 1 base at V and 4 bases at J, with 9 bases in the middle. CDR3 residues: CASSYLRGSDTQYF. In DNA, the CDR3 is TGTGCCAGCAGTTACTTGCGGGGTTCAGATACGCAGTATTTT.

The V call is TRBV27, the J call TRBJ2-7, with D unresolved. V was shortened by 5 bases and J by 3 bases, with 14 bases between the two germline ends. This CDR3 is built from 14 residues. Germline V CDR1 and CDR2: MNHEY, SMNVEV (reference sequence). For the CDR3, the DNA is TGTGCCAGCAGTCCGCTACAGAGTCACTACGAGCAGTACTTC. This encodes CASSPLQSHYEQYF.

The V call is TRBV6-1, the J call TRBJ2-5; 7 positions agree with TRBD2. V shed 5 bases, J shed 4 bases, and the junction held 10 bases outside the gene matches. The germline gives CDR1 MNHNS, CDR2 SASEGT. CDR3 length equals 15 residues. The DNA of the CDR3 is TGTGCCAGCAGTATACGGCACTGGGGGGGAGAGACCCAGTACTTC. Its protein product is CASSIRHWGGETQYF.

The chain uses TRBV9 and TRBJ2-1; 11 nucleotides line up with TRBD2. Losses at the gene ends were 0 bases for V and 7 bases for J; bases not matched to a gene: 6. Germline V gene lookup returns CDR1 SGDLS and CDR2 YYNGEE. The CDR3 is 16 amino acids. The CDR3 is CASSVGSGRAQNEQFF. The CDR3 coding sequence is TGTGCCAGCAGCGTAGGTAGCGGGAGGGCCCAAAATGAGCAGTTCTTC.

CDR3 sequence (DNA): TGTGCCAGTGAAAAGAGGGGGGGGGCGGATGGCTACACCTTC. Amino acids: CASEKRGGADGYTF. The J gene is TRBJ1-2, the V gene TRBV19; D possibly corresponds to TRBD1 (6 bases). Between the trimmed V and J ends, which lost 8 bases and 6 bases, there was a span of 19 bases. Germline-derived CDR1 and CDR2 are LNHDA and SQIVND (reference sequence). There are 14 residues in the CDR3.

The gene calls are TRBV18 and TRBJ1-1; TRBD1 matches 7 bases. Germline-derived CDR1 and CDR2 are KGHSH and LQKENI. Trimming removed 3 bases from V and 4 bases from J; junction bases left unmatched: 5. The CDR3 contains 14 residues. Here the CDR3 DNA reads TGTGCCAGCTCACCGGACAGGCGGGGCACTGAAGCTTTCTTT. Residues: CASSPDRRGTEAFF.

The chain combines TRBV7-6 with TRBJ2-1; 11 nucleotides agree with TRBD2. CDR3 length equals 16 residues. Looked up from germline, CDR1 is SGHVS and CDR2 is FNYEAQ. Trimming at V came to 5 bases and at J to 8 bases, leaving 11 bases not matched to a gene. Here the CDR3 reads CASSNTGSGGADEQFF. The CDR3 region has the DNA TGTGCCAGCAGCAATACCGGTAGCGGGGGGGCCGATGAGCAGTTCTTC. Using reference TRBV7-6 and TRBJ2-1 for the parts outside the CDR3, the full variable domain is GAGVSQSPRYKVTKRGQDVALRCDPISGHVSLYWYRQALGQGPEFLTYFNYEAQQDKSGLPNDRFSAERPEGSISTLTIQRTEQRDSAMYRCASSNTGSGGADEQFFGPGTRLTVL.

This chain connects TRBV5-1 to TRBJ2-5, with 9 bases identical to TRBD1. Trimming removed 4 bases from V and 3 bases from J; junction bases left unmatched: 4. Germline lookup yields CDR1 SGHRS and CDR2 YFSETQ. The CDR3 has 14 amino acids. The CDR3 sequence: CASSPRTGEETQYF. CDR3 sequence (DNA): TGCGCCAGCAGCCCAAGGACAGGGGAAGAGACCCAGTACTTC.

This chain links TRBV7-9 with TRBJ2-7; 9 bases match TRBD2. Germline-derived CDR1 and CDR2 are SEHNR and FQNEAQ (reference sequence). J lost 3 bases, V lost 2 bases, and 5 bases had no gene match. The length of the CDR3 is 15 residues. In DNA form, the CDR3 reads TGTGCCAGCAGCTTACTAGCGGGGAAGATCTACGAGCAGTACTTC. It encodes CASSLLAGKIYEQYF.

The DNA for the CDR3 is TGTGCCAGCAGCCCCGCCCCGGACAGGGTCGGCTACACCTTC. The encoded protein is CASSPAPDRVGYTF. This chain joins TRBV4-2 and TRBJ1-2; 8 nucleotides agree with TRBD1. This CDR3 comprises 14 residues. Trimming took 4 bases from V and 8 from J; bases not matched to a gene: 9. Germline CDR1 LGHNA, CDR2 YNFKEQ.

The V call is TRBV4-1, the J call TRBJ1-2, with 8 bases lining up with TRBD1. The CDR3 extends over 16 amino acids. V trimming: 4 bases; J trimming: 4 bases; junction bases outside the gene matches: 11. CDR1 and CDR2 from the germline V gene are MGHRA and YSYEKL. CDR3 coding DNA: TGCGCCAGCAGCCGCGACCCGGGACAGGCTGGCTATGGCTACACCTTC. Translating gives CASSRDPGQAGYGYTF.

The chain recombines TRBV7-2 with TRBJ2-5, with a possible D match to TRBD1 (5 bases). Trimming removed 2 bases from V and 5 bases from J, with 9 bases in between. The CDR3 runs to 13 residues. CDR1 is SGHTA and CDR2 is FQGNSA in the germline V gene. DNA of the CDR3: TGTGCCAGCAGCTTATTCAACAGGGAGACCCAGTACTTC. Translation gives CASSLFNRETQYF. The entire variable domain, with the rest obtained from reference TRBV7-2 and TRBJ2-5, is as follows: GAGVSQSPSNKVTEKGKDVELRCDPISGHTALYWYRQSLGQGLEFLIYFQGNSAPDKSGLPSDRFSAERTGGSVSTLTIQRTQQEDSAVYLCASSLFNRETQYFGPGTRLLVL.

The chain uses TRBV11-2 and TRBJ1-4, with 7 nucleotides matching TRBD1. The germline CDR1 and CDR2 sequences are SGHAT and FQNNGV. Trimming removed 3 bases from V and 7 bases from J; junction bases left unmatched: 11. The CDR3 has 16 residues. Here the CDR3 DNA reads TGTGCCAGCAGCTTCCACCAGAGGGGGCGTAGTGAAAAACTGTTTTTT. Its translation is CASSFHQRGRSEKLFF.

This clone has only a few counts. V gene TRBV7-6 combines with J gene TRBJ2-1; possibly TRBD2 for D (7 bases). The germline V gene encodes CDR1 SGHVS and CDR2 FNYEAQ. This CDR3 contains 14 residues. V lost 3 bases and J 7 bases, leaving 13 bases between the germline ends. CDR3 in DNA: TGTGCCAGCAGCTTTCGGGGGGCAAGGAATGAGCAGTTCTTC. Amino acids: CASSFRGARNEQFF.

The chain couples TRBV20-1 to TRBJ1-2; D ambiguous. Trimming left V 5 bases short and J 8 bases short, with 6 bases between. CDR3 length: 9 amino acids. CDR1 is DFQATT and CDR2 is SNEGSKA in the germline V gene (reference sequence). The CDR3 DNA follows: TGCAGTGCTGGGCAGGGCTACACCTTC. It specifies CSAGQGYTF.

The rearrangement uses TRBV7-8 and TRBJ1-5; D gene unclear. Germline CDR1 and CDR2: SGHVS and FQNEAQ. The CDR3 runs to 14 residues. The ends were cut back, 5 bases at V and 6 bases at J, with 14 bases in the middle. CDR3 sequence: CASSKLRGAQPQHF. In DNA, the CDR3 is TGTGCCAGCAGCAAGCTGCGGGGTGCTCAGCCCCAGCATTTT. The full variable domain, rest sourced from reference TRBV7-8 and TRBJ1-5, is GAGVSQSPRYKVAKRGQDVALRCDPISGHVSLFWYQQALGQGPEFLTYFQNEAQLDKSGLPSDRFFAERPEGSVSTLKIQRTQQEDSAVYLCASSKLRGAQPQHFGDGTRLSIL.

J is TRBJ2-7 and V is TRBV27; D remains ambiguous. This CDR3 spans 15 amino acids. Germline CDR1 and CDR2: MNHEY and SMNVEV (reference sequence). Trimming took off 3 bases at V and 0 bases at J, with 12 bases between the two ends. CDR3 sequence reads: CASSLAASFSYEQYF. The CDR3 DNA follows: TGTGCCAGCAGTTTGGCGGCCAGCTTCTCCTACGAGCAGTACTTC.

The chain is built from TRBV10-1 and TRBJ2-7; 7 bases line up with TRBD2. Per the germline V gene, CDR1 is WNHNN and CDR2 is SYGVQD (reference sequence). The CDR3 is 15 amino acids. Trimming cost V 6 bases and J 1 base; bases outside gene matches: 9. Here the CDR3 DNA reads TGCGCCAGCAGGCAGCGTGGGGGGGGGTCCTACGAGCAGTACTTC. Protein product: CASRQRGGGSYEQYF.

This clone was seen once. The chain has TRBV5-6 and TRBJ2-2, with D uncertain. V gave up 3 bases and J gave up 2 bases, with 2 bases separating them. The CDR3 length is 12 residues. Germline V gene sequence: CDR1 SGHDT, CDR2 YYEEEE. CDR3 sequence reads: CASSSNTGELFF. DNA for the CDR3: TGTGCCAGCAGCTCTAACACCGGGGAGCTGTTTTTT.

J is TRBJ2-7 and V is TRBV9; D uncertain. The CDR3 is 16 amino acids. V was cut by 0 bases and J by 3 bases, with 16 bases left in between. Per germline, CDR1 SGDLS and CDR2 YYNGEE. The CDR3 DNA reads TGTGCCAGCAGCGTAGGGAGCACGGTTGGTATCTACGAGCAGTACTTC. Translated, it gives CASSVGSTVGIYEQYF.

This clone appeared a single time. This chain joins TRBV11-2 and TRBJ2-7, with TRBD2 as a possible D gene (6 bases). The CDR3 is made up of 14 amino acids. Deletions cut 4 bases from V and 0 bases from J, with 10 bases between. The germline gives CDR1 SGHAT, CDR2 FQNNGV. DNA for the CDR3: TGTGCCAGCAGCTCTAGACTAGACTCCTACGAGCAGTACTTC. Residues: CASSSRLDSYEQYF. The full variable domain, its missing parts supplied by reference TRBV11-2 and TRBJ2-7, is EAGVAQSPRYKIIEKRQSVAFWCNPISGHATLYWYQQILGQGPKLLIQFQNNGVVDDSQLPKDRFSAERLKGVDSTLKIQPAKLEDSAVYLCASSSRLDSYEQYFGPGTRLTVT.

The chain combines TRBV7-9 with TRBJ2-5; D is perhaps TRBD2 (6 bases). CDR1 is SEHNR, CDR2 FQNEAQ, per germline (reference sequence). This CDR3 has 17 residues. V dropped 6 bases and J dropped 4 bases, with 24 bases sitting between them. Here the CDR3 DNA reads TGTGCCAGCAGTCACAAACTGCCCCCGCAGGGAGGAGAGACCCAGTACTTC. It translates to CASSHKLPPQGGETQYF.

The J gene is TRBJ2-7, the V gene TRBV5-4, with 8 nucleotides matching TRBD2. V dropped 4 bases and J dropped 1; count of bases not matched to a gene: 13. The CDR3 loop spans 17 amino acids. The germline V gene encodes CDR1 SGHNT and CDR2 YYREEE (reference sequence). The DNA for the CDR3 is TGTGCCAGCAGCCCCCCCTACAGCGGGGGCCAATCCTACGAGCAGTACTTC. Protein sequence: CASSPPYSGGQSYEQYF. Drawing the rest from reference TRBV5-4 and TRBJ2-7, the complete variable domain is ETGVTQSPTHLIKTRGQQVTLRCSSQSGHNTVSWYQQALGQGPQFIFQYYREEENGRGNFPPRFSGLQFPNYSSELNVNALELDDSALYLCASSPPYSGGQSYEQYFGPGTRLTVT.

V and J are TRBV6-6 and TRBJ2-7, with D uncertain. The germline V gene has CDR1 MNHNY and CDR2 SVGAGI (reference sequence). The CDR3 covers 12 residues. Trimming left V 0 bases short and J 9 bases short, with 9 bases between. The CDR3 nucleotides read TGTGCCAGCAGTTACTCAAGAGGCAGGCAGTACTTC. Translating it yields CASSYSRGRQYF.

The gene calls are TRBV9 and TRBJ1-4, with 7 bases fitting TRBD1. This CDR3 is 14 amino acids long. Germline CDR1 is SGDLS and CDR2 is YYNGEE. With V trimmed by 7 bases and J by 8 bases, 11 bases remained unmatched. The CDR3 DNA reads as TGTGCCAGCTCTACGACAGGGATAAACGAAAAACTGTTTTTT. The encoded protein is CASSTTGINEKLFF.